This T cell receptor beta chain was identified during a study of resident and recirculating memory T cells in vitiligo (dated by TCRdb to the late 2010s). About the study as a whole: For TCR beta sequencing, each of 3 stable vitiligo patients provided PBMCs and epidermis from shave biopsies taken at two lesional sites and two nonlesional sites. Right before genomic DNA was extracted using the Qiagen DNeasy Blood & Tissue Kit, the samples were homogenized with no cell sorting step. The goal of the human TCR beta sequencing was to check whether lesional vitiligo skin contained specific clones that differed from the clones found in nonlesional skin and blood.

Study-wide findings and limitations: Even within a single patient, overlap and correlation analysis found no significant repertoire overlap between any biopsies apart from each lesion compared with itself. Mechanistic studies in the future are needed to assess how much the detected T cell clones and the human Trm pools versus Tcm pools each contribute. No unique dominant TCR clone was detected, and clonality varied among vitiligo lesions. TCR sequences were not shared across biopsy sites or across patients, which suggests that different T cell clones infiltrate different lesions, a pattern described as private specificity.

This clone has just one count. There is no known antigen for this receptor. It has no much larger one-base neighbor in the sample; base qualities were not kept. TCR beta chains were amplified from genomic DNA using the immunoSEQ hsTCRB kit. The immunoSEQ service sequenced the TCR beta libraries on an Illumina MiSeq instrument. Under the source paper's analysis protocol: The immunoSEQ Analyzer was used to analyze the repertoire data. TCRdb obtained this table from immuneACCESS and retained in-frame rearrangements with V and J assigned. These tables miss some clones; where compared with another copy, unresolved V genes account for less than half of the shortfall, and the remainder is unexplained. V, J and clone size reflect that table, while D and trimming were determined from the DNA. This sample comprises 70,000 to 95,000 clones, 92% of them detected only once. The biggest ten clones account for approximately 4.8% of the sample.

The CDR3 goes from the cysteine to the phenylalanine over 18 residues. The CDR3 DNA has 54 bases and is translated from base 1. V has 4 bases trimmed and J has 4 bases trimmed; junction bases matching no gene number 11. CDR1 and CDR2 are read off the germline V gene as SGHRS and YFSETQ. Stable vitiligo was defined as no change in lesions over the previous 6 months. To count as stable, patients also needed to show no confetti depigmentation, which is a clinical sign of active vitiligo. Any patient who had received treatment in the previous three months was excluded. PBMCs were isolated from heparinized blood by Ficoll density gradient centrifugation and were subsequently flash-frozen.

Sequencing was carried out using blood. The TCR sequence derives from a male donor with vitiligo. The sequence joins TRBV5-1 to TRBJ2-7, with TRBD2 matching 16 junction bases. The DNA sequence is TGCGCCAGCAGCACCCCGGGACTAGCGGGAGGGCCGAGGTACGAGCAGTACTTC. Protein translation: CASSTPGLAGGPRYEQYF. Outside the CDR3, residues come from the reference TRBV5-1 and TRBJ2-7 proteins, so the full variable domain is: KAGVTQTPRYLIKTRGQQVTLSCSPISGHRSVSWYQQTPGQGLQFLFEYFSETQRNKGNFPGRFSGRQFSNSRSEMNVSTLELGDSALYLCASSTPGLAGGPRYEQYFGPGTRLTVT.